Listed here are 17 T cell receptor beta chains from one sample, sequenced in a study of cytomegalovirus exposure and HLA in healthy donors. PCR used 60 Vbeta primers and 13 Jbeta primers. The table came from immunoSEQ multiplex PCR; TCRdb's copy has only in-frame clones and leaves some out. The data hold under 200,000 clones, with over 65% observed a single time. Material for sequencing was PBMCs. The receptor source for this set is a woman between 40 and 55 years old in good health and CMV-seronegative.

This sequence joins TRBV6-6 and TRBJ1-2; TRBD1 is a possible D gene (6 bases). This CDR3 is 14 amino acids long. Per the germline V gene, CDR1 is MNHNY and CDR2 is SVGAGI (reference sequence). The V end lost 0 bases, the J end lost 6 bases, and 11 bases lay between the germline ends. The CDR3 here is CASSYSGTKDGYTF. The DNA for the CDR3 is TGTGCCAGCAGTTACTCCGGGACAAAGGATGGCTACACCTTC.

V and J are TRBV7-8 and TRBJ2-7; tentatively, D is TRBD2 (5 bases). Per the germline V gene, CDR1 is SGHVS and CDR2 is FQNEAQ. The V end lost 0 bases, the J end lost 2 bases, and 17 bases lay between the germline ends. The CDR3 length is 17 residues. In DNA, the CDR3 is TGTGCCAGCAGCTTAGCTGTGCAGCGGCCGTCTACCTACGAGCAGTACTTC. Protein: CASSLAVQRPSTYEQYF.

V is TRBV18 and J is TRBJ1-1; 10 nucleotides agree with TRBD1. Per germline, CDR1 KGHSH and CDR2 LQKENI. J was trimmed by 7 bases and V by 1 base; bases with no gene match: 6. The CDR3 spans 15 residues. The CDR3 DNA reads TGTGCCAGCTCACCACTGGACAGGGGGGGAGGTGAAGCTTTCTTT. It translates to CASSPLDRGGGEAFF. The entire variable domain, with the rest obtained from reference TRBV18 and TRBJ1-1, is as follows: NAGVMQNPRHLVRRRGQEARLRCSPMKGHSHVYWYRQLPEEGLKFMVYLQKENIIDESGMPKERFSAEFPKEGPSILRIQQVVRGDSAAYFCASSPLDRGGGEAFFGQGTRLTVV.

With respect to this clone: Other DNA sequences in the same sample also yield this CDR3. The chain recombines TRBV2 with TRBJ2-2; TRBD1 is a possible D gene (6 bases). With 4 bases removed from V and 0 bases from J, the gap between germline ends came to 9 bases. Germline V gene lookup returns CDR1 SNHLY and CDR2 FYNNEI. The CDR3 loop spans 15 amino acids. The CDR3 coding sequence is TGTGCCAGCAGTGTTGAGGGGGCGAACACCGGGGAGCTGTTTTTT. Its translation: CASSVEGANTGELFF. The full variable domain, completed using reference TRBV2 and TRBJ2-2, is EPEVTQTPSHQVTQMGQEVILRCVPISNHLYFYWYRQILGQKVEFLVSFYNNEISEKSEIFDDQFSVERPDGSNFTLKIRSTKLEDSAMYFCASSVEGANTGELFFGEGSRLTVL.

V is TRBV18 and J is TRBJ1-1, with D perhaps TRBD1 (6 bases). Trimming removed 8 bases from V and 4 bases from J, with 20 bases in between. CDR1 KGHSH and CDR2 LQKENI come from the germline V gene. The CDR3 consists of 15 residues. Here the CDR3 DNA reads TGTGCCAGCCTGCCCTCGGGGCAGGGGATCACTGAAGCTTTCTTT. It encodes CASLPSGQGITEAFF.

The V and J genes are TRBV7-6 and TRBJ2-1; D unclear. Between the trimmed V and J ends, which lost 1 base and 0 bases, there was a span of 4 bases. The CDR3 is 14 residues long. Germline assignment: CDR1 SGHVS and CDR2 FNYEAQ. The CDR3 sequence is CASSLDSSYNEQFF. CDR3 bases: TGTGCCAGCAGCTTAGACAGCTCCTACAATGAGCAGTTCTTC.

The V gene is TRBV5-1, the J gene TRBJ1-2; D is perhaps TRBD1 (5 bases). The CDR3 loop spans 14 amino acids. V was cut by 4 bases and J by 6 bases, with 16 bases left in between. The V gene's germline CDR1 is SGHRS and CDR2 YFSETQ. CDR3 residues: CASSPQTGGHGYTF. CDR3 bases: TGCGCCAGCAGCCCTCAGACGGGGGGACATGGCTACACCTTC.

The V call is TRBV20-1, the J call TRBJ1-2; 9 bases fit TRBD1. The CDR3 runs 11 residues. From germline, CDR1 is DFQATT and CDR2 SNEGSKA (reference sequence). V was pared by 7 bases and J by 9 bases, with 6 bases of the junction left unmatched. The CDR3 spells CSGGQGYSYTF. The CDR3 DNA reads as TGCAGTGGGGGACAGGGATATAGCTACACCTTC.

This chain's CDR3 is CAASSDTGELFF. CDR3 nucleotide sequence: TGTGCGGCTAGCTCGGACACCGGGGAGCTGTTTTTT. This chain links TRBV6-4 with TRBJ2-2; TRBD2 is a possible D gene (5 bases). CDR3 size: 12 residues. In germline, CDR1 is MRHNA, CDR2 SNTAGT.

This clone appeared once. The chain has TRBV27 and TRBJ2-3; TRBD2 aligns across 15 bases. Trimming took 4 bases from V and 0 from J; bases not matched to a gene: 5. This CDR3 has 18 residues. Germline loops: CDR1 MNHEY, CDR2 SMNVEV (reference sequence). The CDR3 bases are TGTGCCAGCAGTTCGCCGGGACTAGCGGGGGGAAGCACAGATACGCAGTATTTT. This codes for CASSSPGLAGGSTDTQYF.

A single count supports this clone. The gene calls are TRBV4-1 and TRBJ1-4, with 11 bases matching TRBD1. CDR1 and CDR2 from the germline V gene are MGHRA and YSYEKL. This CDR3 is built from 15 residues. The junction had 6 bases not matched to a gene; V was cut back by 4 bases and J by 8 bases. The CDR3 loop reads CASSRAGTGGEKLFF. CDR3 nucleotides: TGCGCCAGCAGCCGGGCCGGGACAGGGGGGGAAAAACTGTTTTTT.

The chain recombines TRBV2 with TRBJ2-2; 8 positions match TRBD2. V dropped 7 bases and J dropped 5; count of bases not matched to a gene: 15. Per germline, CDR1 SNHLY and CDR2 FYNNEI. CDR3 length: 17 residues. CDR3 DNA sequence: TGTGCCAGCACTCCTTCCCCCGGGGGGGTTACTACCGGGGAGCTGTTTTTT. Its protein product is CASTPSPGGVTTGELFF.

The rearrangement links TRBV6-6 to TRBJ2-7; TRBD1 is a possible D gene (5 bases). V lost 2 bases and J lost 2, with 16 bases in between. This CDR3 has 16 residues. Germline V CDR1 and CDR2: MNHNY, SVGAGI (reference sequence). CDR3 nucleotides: TGTGCCAGCAGTTACCAGGGATCGGAGAGTGCCTACGAGCAGTACTTC. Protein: CASSYQGSESAYEQYF.

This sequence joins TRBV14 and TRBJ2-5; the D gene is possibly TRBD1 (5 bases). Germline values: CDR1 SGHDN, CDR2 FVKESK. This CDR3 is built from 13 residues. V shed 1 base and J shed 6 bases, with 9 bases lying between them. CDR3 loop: CASSQAGAKTQYF. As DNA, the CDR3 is TGTGCCAGCAGCCAAGCTGGGGCAAAGACCCAGTACTTC. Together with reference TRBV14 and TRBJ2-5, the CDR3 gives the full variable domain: EAGVTQFPSHSVIEKGQTVTLRCDPISGHDNLYWYRRVMGKEIKFLLHFVKESKQDESGMPNNRFLAERTGGTYSTLKVQPAELEDSGVYFCASSQAGAKTQYFGPGTRLLVL.

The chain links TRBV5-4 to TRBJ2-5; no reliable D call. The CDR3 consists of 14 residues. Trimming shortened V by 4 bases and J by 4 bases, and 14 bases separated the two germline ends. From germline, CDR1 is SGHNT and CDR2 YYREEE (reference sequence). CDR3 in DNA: TGTGCCAGCAGCGAGGCCCCAATGGGAGAGACCCAGTACTTC. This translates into CASSEAPMGETQYF.

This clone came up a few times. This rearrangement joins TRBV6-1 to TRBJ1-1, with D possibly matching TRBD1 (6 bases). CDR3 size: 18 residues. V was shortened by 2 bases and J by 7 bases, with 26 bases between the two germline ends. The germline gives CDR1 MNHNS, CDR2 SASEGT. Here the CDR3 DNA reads TGTGCCAGCAGTGAAAGGAGAACAGGGTTCGGTGCCTACATTGAAGCTTTCTTT. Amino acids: CASSERRTGFGAYIEAFF.

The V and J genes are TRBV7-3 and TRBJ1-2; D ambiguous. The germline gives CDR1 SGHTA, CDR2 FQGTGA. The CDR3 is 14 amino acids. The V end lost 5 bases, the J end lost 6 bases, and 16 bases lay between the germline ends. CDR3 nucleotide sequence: TGTGCCAGCAGCCCCGGGGATGAAGGAGATGGCTACACCTTC. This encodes CASSPGDEGDGYTF.